Below, one T cell receptor (beta chain) is given with its context. Its antigen remains unidentified. Qualities for individual bases were not recorded, and no much larger clone is one base off. The sample belongs to a study of control samples from healthy donors and cancer patients (dated by TCRdb to 2018 to 2021). The library came from the immunoSEQ multiplex PCR assay. The table was pulled from immuneACCESS by TCRdb, which kept in-frame rearrangements only. Such tables lose some clones; where checked, under half of the loss comes from unresolved V genes, and the rest has no known cause. This sample holds 70,000 to 95,000 clones; around 87% were observed only once. The ten largest clonotypes hold around a fifth of the sample. From cysteine to phenylalanine, the CDR3 is 11 amino acids long. The only DNA kept is the CDR3, 33 bases in frame from the first base. The V and J ends are trimmed by 1 base and 9 bases, leaving 9 bases between them. In the germline V gene (reference sequence), CDR1 corresponds to GTSNPN and CDR2 to SVGIG.

The V and J genes are TRBV30 and TRBJ2-5, with no D gene named confidently. Sequences were obtained from blood. This clonotype was obtained from a man in his fifties in good health. CDR3 region: CAWSEGPPQYF. The nucleotide sequence reads as follows: TGTGCCTGGAGTGAAGGCCCCCCCCAGTACTTC.